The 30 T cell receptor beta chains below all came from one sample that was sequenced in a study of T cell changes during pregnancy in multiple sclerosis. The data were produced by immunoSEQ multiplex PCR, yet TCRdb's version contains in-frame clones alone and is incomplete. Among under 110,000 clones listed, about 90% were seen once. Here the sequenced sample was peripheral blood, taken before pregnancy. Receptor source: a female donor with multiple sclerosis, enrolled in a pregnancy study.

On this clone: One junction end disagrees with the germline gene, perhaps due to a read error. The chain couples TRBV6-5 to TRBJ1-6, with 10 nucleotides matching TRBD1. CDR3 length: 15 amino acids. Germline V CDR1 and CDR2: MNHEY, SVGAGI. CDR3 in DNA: TGTGCCAGCAGATACTCCGGGACAGGGGATTCACCCCTCCACTTT. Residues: CASRYSGTGDSPLHF.

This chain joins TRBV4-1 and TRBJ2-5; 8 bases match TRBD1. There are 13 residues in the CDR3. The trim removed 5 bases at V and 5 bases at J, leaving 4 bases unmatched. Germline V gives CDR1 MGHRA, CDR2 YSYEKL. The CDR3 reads CASSGQGGETQYF. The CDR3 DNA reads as TGCGCCAGCAGCGGACAGGGCGGCGAGACCCAGTACTTC.

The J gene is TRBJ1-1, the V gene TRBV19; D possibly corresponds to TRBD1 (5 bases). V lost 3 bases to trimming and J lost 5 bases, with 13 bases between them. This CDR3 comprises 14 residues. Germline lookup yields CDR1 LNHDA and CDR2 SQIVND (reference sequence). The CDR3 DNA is TGTGCCAGTAGTATTGTGGCAGGGCAGACTGAAGCTTTCTTT. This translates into CASSIVAGQTEAFF.

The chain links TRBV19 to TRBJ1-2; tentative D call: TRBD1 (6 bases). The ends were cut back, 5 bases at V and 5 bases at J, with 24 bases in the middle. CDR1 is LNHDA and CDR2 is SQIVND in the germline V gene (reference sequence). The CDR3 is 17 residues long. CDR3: CASSSQFRTDPGYGYTF. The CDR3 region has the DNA TGTGCCAGTAGTTCCCAATTCCGGACAGATCCCGGGTATGGCTACACCTTC.

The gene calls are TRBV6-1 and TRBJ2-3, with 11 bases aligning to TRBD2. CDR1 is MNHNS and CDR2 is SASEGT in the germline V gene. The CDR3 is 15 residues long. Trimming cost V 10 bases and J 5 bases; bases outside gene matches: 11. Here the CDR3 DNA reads TGTGCCACCGTAGCGGGAGGGCAAGGTGGAGATACGCAGTATTTT. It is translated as CATVAGGQGGDTQYF.

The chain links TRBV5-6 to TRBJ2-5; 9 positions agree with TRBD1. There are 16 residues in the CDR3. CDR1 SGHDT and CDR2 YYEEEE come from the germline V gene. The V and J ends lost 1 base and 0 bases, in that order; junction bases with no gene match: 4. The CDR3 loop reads CASSLPGTGYQETQYF. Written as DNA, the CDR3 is TGTGCCAGCAGCTTGCCCGGGACAGGGTACCAAGAGACCCAGTACTTC.

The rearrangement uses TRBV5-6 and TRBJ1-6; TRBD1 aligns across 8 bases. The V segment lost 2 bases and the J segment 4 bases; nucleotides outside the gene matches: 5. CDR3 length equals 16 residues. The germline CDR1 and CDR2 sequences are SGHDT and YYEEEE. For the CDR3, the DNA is TGTGCCAGCAGCTTCCAGGGGGCTATTTATAATTCACCCCTCCACTTT. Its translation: CASSFQGAIYNSPLHF.

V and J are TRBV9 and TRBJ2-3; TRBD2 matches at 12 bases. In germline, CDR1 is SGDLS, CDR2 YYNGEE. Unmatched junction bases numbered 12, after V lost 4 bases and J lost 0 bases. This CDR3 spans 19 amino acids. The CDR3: CASSIGLAGHTSSTDTQYF. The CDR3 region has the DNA TGTGCCAGCAGCATCGGACTAGCGGGACACACATCTAGCACAGATACGCAGTATTTT.

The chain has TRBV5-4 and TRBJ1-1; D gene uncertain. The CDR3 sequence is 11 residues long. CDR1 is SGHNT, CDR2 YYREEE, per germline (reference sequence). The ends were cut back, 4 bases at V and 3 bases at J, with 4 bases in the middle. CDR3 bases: TGTGCCAGCAGCCGAGACACTGAAGCTTTCTTT. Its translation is CASSRDTEAFF. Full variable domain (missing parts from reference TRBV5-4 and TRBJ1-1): ETGVTQSPTHLIKTRGQQVTLRCSSQSGHNTVSWYQQALGQGPQFIFQYYREEENGRGNFPPRFSGLQFPNYSSELNVNALELDDSALYLCASSRDTEAFFGQGTRLTVV.

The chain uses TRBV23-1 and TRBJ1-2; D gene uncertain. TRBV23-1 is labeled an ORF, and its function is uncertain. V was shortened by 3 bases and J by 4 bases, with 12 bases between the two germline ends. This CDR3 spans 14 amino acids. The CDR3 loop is CASSQWRRCYGYTF. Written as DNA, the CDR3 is TGCGCCAGCAGTCAGTGGAGACGGTGCTATGGCTACACCTTC.

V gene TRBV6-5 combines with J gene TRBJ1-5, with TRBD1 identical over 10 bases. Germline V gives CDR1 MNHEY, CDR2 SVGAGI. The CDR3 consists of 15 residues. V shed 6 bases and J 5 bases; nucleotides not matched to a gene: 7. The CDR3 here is CASRKDRGRDQPQHF. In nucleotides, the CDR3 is TGTGCCAGCAGGAAAGACAGGGGGCGGGATCAGCCCCAGCATTTT.

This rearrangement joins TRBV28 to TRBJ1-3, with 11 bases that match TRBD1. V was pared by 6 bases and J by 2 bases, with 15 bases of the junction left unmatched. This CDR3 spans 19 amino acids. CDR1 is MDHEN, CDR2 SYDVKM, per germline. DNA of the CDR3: TGTGCCAGCAGCCTACTGCTACGGGGGACAGGGGGGCCTGGAAACACCATATATTTT. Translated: CASSLLLRGTGGPGNTIYF.

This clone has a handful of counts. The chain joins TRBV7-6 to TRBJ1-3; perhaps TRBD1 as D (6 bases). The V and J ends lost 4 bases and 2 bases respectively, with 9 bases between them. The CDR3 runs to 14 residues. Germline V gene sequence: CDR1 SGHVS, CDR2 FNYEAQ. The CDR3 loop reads CASSSPGAGNTIYF. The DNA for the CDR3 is TGTGCCAGCAGCTCGCCAGGGGCTGGAAACACCATATATTTT.

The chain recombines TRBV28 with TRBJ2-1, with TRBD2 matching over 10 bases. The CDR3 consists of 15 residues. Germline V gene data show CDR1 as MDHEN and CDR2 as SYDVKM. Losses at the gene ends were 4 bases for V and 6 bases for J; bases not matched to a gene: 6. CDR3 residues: CASSSGLAERNEQFF. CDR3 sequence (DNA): TGTGCCAGCAGTTCAGGACTAGCGGAGCGCAATGAGCAGTTCTTC.

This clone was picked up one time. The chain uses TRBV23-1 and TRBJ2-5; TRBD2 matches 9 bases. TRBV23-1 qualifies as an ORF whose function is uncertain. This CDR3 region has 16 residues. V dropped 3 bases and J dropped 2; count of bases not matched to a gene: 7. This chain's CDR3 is CASSHGEREEQETQYF. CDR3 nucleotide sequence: TGCGCCAGCAGTCATGGGGAGCGGGAGGAGCAAGAGACCCAGTACTTC.

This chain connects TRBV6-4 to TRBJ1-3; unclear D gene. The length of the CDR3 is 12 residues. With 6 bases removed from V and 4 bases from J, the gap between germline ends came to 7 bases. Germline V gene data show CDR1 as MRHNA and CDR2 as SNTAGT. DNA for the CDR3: TGTGCCAGCAGCCACGAGGGAAACACCATATATTTT. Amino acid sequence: CASSHEGNTIYF.

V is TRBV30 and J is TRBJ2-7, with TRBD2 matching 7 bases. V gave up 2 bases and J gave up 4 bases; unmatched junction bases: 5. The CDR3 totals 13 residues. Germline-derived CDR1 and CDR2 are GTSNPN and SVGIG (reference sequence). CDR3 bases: TGTGCCTGGAGTCGCGGGAGTGATTACGAGCAGTACTTC. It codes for CAWSRGSDYEQYF.

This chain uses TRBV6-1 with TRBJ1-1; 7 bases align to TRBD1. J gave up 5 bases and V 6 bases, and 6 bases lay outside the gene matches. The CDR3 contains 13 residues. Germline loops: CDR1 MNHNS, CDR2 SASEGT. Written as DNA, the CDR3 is TGTGCCAGCAGCGGCGAGACAGGGACTGAAGCTTTCTTT. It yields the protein CASSGETGTEAFF.

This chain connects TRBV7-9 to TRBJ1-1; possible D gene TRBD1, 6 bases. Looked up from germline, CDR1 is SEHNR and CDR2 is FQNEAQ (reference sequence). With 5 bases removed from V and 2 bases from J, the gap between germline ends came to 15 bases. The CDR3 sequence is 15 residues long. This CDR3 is CASSPPGQVNTEAFF. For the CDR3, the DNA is TGTGCCAGCAGCCCTCCGGGACAAGTAAACACTGAAGCTTTCTTT.

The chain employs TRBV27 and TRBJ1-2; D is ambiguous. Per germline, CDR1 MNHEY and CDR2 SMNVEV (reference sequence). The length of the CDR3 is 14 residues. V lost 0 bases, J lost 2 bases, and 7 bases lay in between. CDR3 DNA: TGTGCCAGCAGTTTATCGAGTAGAAACTATGGCTACACCTTC. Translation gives CASSLSSRNYGYTF.

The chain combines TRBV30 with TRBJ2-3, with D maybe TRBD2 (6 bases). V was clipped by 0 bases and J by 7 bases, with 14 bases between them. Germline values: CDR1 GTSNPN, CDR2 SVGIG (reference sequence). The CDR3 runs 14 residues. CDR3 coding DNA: TGTGCCTGGAGTGTACTAAGCGGGTCGAATACGCAGTATTTT. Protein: CAWSVLSGSNTQYF.

The CDR3 nucleotides read TGTGCCAGCAGTTTCGCGCGGGAAGAGACCCAGTACTTC. As protein: CASSFAREETQYF. V and J are TRBV27 and TRBJ2-5, with D possibly being TRBD2 (5 bases). The CDR3 has 13 amino acids. V dropped 3 bases and J dropped 3 bases, with 8 bases sitting between them. Germline V CDR1 and CDR2: MNHEY, SMNVEV (reference sequence).

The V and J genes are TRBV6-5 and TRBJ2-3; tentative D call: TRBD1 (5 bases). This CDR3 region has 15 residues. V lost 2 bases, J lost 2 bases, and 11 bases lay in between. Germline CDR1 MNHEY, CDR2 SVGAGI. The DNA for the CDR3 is TGTGCCAGCAGTTACCTTGGGGCGAACACAGATACGCAGTATTTT. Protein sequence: CASSYLGANTDTQYF.

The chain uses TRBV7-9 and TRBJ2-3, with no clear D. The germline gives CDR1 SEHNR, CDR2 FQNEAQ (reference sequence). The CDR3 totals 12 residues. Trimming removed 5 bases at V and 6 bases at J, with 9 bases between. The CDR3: CASSMSVDTQYF. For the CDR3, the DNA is TGTGCCAGCAGCATGTCGGTGGATACGCAGTATTTT.

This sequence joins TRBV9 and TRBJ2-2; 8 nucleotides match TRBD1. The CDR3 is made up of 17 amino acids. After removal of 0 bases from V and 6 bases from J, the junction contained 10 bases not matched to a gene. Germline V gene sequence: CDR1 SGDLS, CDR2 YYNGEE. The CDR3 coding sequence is TGTGCCAGCAGCGTAGATATCAGGGGGCGGGATCCCGGGGAGCTGTTTTTT. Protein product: CASSVDIRGRDPGELFF.

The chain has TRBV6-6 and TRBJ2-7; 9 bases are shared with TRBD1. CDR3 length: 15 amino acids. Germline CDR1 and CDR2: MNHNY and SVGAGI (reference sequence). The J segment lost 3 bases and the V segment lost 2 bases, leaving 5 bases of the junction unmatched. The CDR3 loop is CASSYPRTGDYEQYF. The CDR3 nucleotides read TGTGCCAGCAGTTACCCAAGGACAGGGGACTACGAGCAGTACTTC.

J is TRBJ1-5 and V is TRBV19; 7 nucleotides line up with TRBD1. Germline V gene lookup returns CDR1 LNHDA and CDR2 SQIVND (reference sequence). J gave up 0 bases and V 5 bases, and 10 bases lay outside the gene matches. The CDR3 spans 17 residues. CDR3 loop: CASSLTGNPYSNQPQHF. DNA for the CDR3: TGTGCCAGTAGTTTGACAGGGAACCCCTATAGCAATCAGCCCCAGCATTTT.

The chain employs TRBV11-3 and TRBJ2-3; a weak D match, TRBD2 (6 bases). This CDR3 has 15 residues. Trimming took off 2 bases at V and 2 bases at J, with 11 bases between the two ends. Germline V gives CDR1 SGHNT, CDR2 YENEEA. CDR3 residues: CASSLSAGSTDTQYF. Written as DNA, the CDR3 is TGTGCCAGCAGCTTATCGGCGGGATCCACAGATACGCAGTATTTT.

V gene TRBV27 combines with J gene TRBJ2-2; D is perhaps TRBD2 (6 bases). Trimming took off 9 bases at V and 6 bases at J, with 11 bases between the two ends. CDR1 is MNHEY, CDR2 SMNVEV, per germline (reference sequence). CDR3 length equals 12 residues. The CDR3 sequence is CASGGNSGELFF. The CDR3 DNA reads TGTGCCAGTGGAGGGAATTCCGGGGAGCTGTTTTTT.

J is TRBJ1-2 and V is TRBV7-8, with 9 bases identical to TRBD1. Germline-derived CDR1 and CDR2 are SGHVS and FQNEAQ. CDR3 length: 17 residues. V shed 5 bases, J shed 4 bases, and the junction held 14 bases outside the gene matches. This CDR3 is CASSQSGAGTGLYGYTF. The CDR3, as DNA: TGTGCCAGCAGCCAATCCGGGGCTGGGACAGGGCTCTATGGCTACACCTTC. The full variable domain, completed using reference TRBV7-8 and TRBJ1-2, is GAGVSQSPRYKVAKRGQDVALRCDPISGHVSLFWYQQALGQGPEFLTYFQNEAQLDKSGLPSDRFFAERPEGSVSTLKIQRTQQEDSAVYLCASSQSGAGTGLYGYTFGSGTRLTVV.